This T cell receptor (beta chain) was profiled in a study of T-cell reconstitution after alpha-beta-depleted transplantation in children. This CDR3 spans 15 amino acids. With 4 bases removed from V and 2 bases from J, the gap between germline ends came to 17 bases. The germline gives CDR1 SQVTM, CDR2 ANQGSEA. Unique molecular identifiers were incorporated during preparation of the TCRbeta library. TCRdb reprocessed the PCR reads with MiXCR, giving one entry per CDR3 protein. This repertoire shows about 580,000 distinct CDR3 sequences, under 30% found once; its top ten account for less than 15%. Notes on this clonotype: Antigen unknown.

Study results and caveats: Expanded clones from the graft, numbering several hundred, reportedly supplied alpha-beta T cells about two months after transplant. A year had passed since transplant, and T-cell counts and diversity by then came mostly from newly produced T cells.

The clonotype originates from a boy younger than two who had a stem cell transplant for acute myeloid leukemia, so the T cells may come from the graft donor. Source: PBMCs, mostly from graft donor cells, taken 360 days after TCRalphabeta/CD19-depleted stem cell transplant. The genes are TRBV29-1 and TRBJ2-5, with D hard to call. CDR3 region: CSVVARKASQETQYF. The DNA of the CDR3 is TGCAGCGTTGTTGCTCGAAAGGCCTCACAAGAGACCCAGTACTTC.